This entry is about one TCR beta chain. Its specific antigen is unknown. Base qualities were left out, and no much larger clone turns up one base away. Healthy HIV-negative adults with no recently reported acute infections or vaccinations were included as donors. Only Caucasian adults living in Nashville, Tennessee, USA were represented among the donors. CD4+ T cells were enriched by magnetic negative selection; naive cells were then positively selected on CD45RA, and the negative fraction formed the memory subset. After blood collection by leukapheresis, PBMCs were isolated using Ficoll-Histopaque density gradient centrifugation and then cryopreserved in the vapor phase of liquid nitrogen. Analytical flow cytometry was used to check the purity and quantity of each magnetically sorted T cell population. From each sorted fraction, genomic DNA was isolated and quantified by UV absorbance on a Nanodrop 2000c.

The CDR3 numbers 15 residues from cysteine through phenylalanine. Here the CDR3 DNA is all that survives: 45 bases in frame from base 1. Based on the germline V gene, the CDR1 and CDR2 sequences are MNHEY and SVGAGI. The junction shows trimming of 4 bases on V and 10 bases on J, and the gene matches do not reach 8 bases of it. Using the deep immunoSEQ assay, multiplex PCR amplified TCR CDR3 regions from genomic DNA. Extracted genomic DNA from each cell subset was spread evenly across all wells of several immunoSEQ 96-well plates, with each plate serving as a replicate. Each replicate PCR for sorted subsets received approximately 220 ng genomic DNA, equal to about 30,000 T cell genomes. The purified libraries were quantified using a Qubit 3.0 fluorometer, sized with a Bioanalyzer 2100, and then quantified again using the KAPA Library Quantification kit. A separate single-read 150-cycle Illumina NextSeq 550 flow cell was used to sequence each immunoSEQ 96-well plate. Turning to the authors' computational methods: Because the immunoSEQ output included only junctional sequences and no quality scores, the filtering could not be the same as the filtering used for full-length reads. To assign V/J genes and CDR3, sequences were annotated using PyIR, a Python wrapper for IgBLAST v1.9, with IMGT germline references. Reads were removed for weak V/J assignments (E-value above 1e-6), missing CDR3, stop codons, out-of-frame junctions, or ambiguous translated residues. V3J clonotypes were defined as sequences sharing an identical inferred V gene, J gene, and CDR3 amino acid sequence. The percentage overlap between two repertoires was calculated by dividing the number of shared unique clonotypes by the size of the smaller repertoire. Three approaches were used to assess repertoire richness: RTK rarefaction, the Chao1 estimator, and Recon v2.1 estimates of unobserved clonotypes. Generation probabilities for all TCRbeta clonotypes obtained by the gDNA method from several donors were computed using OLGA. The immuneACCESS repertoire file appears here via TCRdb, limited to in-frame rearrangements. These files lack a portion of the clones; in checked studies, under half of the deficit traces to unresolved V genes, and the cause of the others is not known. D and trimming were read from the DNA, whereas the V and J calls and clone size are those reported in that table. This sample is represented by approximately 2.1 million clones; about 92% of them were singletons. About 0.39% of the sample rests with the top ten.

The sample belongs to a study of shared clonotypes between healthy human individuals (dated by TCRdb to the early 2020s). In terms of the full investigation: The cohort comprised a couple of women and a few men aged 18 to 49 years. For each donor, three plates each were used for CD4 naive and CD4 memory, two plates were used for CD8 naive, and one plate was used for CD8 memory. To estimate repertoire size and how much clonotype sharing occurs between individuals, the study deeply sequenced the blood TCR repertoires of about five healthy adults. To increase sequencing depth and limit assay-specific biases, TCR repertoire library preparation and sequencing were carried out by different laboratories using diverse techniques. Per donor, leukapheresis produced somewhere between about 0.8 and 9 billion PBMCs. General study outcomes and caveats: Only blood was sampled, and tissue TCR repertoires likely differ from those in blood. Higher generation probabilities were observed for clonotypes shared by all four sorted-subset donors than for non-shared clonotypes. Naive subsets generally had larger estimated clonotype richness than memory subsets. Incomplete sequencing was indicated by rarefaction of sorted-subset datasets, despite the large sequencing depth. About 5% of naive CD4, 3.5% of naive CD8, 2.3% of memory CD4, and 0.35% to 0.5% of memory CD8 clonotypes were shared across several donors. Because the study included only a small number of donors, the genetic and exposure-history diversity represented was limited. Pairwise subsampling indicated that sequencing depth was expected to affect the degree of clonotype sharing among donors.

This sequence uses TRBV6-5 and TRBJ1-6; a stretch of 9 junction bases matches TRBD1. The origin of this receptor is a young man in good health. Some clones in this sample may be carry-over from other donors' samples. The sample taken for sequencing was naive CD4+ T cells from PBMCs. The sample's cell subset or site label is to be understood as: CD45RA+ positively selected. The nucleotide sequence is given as TGTGCCAGCAGTTCACACAGGGGGCTACGGTCACCCCTCCACTTT. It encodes CASSSHRGLRSPLHF.